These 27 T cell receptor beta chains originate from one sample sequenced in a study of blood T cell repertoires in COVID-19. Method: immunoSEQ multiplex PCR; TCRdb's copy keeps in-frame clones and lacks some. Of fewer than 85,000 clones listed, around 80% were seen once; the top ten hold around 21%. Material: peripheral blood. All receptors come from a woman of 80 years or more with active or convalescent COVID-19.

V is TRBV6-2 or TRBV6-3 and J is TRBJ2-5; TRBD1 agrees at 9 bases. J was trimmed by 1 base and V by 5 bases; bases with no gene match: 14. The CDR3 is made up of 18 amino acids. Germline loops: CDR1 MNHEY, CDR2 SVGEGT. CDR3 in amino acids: CASSLNYQDRGGQETQYF. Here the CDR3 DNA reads TGTGCCAGCAGTCTCAACTATCAGGACAGGGGAGGCCAAGAGACCCAGTACTTC.

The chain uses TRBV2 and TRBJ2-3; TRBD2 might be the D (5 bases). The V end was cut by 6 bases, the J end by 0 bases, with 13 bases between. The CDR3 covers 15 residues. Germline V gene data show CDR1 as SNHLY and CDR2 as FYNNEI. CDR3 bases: TGTGCCAGCAGAATCGACGGACTTAGCACAGATACGCAGTATTTT. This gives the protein CASRIDGLSTDTQYF.

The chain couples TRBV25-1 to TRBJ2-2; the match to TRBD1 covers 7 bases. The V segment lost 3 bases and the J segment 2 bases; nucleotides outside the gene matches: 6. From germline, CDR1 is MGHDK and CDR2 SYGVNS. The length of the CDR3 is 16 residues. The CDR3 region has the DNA TGTGCCAGCAGTGAGCGCTGGGACAGTAACACCGGGGAGCTGTTTTTT. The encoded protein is CASSERWDSNTGELFF.

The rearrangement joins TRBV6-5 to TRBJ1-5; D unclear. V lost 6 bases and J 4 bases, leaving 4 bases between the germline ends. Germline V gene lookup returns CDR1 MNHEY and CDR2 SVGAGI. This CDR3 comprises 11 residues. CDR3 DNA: TGTGCCAGCAGCCTAAATCAGCCCCAGCATTTT. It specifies CASSLNQPQHF.

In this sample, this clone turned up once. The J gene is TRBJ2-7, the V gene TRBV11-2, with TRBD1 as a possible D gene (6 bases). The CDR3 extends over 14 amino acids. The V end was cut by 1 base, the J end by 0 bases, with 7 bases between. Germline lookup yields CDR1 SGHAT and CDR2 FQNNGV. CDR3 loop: CASSLGTASYEQYF. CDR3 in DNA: TGTGCCAGCAGCTTAGGGACAGCCTCCTACGAGCAGTACTTC. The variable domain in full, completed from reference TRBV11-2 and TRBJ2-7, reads EAGVAQSPRYKIIEKRQSVAFWCNPISGHATLYWYQQILGQGPKLLIQFQNNGVVDDSQLPKDRFSAERLKGVDSTLKIQPAKLEDSAVYLCASSLGTASYEQYFGPGTRLTVT.

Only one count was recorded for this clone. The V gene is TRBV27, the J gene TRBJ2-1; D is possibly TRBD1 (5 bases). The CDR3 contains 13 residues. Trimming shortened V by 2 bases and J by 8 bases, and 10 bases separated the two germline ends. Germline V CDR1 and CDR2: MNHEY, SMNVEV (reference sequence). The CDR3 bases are TGTGCCAGCAGTTTAAGTAGGGGCTATGAGCAGTTCTTC. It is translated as CASSLSRGYEQFF.

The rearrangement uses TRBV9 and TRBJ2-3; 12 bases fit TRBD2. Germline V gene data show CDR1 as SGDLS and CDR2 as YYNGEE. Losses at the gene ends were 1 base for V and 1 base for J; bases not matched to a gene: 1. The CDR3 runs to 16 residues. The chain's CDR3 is CASSVLAGGGTDTQYF. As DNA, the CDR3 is TGTGCCAGCAGCGTACTAGCGGGGGGGGGCACAGATACGCAGTATTTT.

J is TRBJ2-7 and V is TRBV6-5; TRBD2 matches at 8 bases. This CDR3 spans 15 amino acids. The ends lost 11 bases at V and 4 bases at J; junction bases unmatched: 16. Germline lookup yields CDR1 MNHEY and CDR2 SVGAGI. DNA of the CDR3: TGTGCCCCCCATCCGGGGGGGATTGGGTTTTACGAGCAGTACTTC. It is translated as CAPHPGGIGFYEQYF.

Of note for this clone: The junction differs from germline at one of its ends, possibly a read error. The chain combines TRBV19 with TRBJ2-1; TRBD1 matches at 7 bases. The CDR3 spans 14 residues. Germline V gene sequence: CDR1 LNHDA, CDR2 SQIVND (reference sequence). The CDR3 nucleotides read TGTGTCAGTAGTACCCAGACAGGGCTCAATGAGCAGTTCTTC. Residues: CVSSTQTGLNEQFF. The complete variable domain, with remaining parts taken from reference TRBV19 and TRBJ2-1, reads DGGITQSPKYLFRKEGQNVTLSCEQNLNHDAMYWYRQDPGQGLRLIYYSQIVNDFQKGDIAEGYSVSREKKESFPLTVTSAQKNPTAFYLCVSSTQTGLNEQFFGPGTRLTVL.

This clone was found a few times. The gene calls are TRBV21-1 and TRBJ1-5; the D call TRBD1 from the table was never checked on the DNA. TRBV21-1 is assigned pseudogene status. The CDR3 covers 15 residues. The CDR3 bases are TGTGCCAGCAACCGAAGGCCAGGGGACAATCAGCCCCAGCATTTT. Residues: CASNRRPGDNQPQHF.

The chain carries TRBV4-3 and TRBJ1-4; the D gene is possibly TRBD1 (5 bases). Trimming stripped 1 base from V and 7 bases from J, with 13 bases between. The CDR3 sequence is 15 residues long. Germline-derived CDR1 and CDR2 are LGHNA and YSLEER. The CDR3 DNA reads TGCGCCAGCAGCCAAGGGTGGGGGGTTCTTGAAAAACTGTTTTTT. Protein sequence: CASSQGWGVLEKLFF.

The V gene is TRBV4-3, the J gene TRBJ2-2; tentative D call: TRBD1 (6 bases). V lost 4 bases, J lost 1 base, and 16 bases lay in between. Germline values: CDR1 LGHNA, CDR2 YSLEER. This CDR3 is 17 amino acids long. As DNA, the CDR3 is TGCGCCAGCAGCCTAGGAGGACAGAGAAGGAACACCGGGGAGCTGTTTTTT. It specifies CASSLGGQRRNTGELFF.

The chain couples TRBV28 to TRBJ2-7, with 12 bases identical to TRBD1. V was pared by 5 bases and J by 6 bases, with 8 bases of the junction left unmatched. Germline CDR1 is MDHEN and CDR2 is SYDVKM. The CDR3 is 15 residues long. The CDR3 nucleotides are TGTGCCAGCAGTGGAGGGACAGGGGGCTTTGTCGAGCAGTACTTC. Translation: CASSGGTGGFVEQYF.

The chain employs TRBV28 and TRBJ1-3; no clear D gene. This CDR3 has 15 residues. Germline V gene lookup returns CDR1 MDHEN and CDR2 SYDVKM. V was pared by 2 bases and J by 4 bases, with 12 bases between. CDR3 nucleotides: TGTGCCAGCAGTTTAAGTCTGTCAGAAGGAAACACCATATATTTT. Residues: CASSLSLSEGNTIYF.

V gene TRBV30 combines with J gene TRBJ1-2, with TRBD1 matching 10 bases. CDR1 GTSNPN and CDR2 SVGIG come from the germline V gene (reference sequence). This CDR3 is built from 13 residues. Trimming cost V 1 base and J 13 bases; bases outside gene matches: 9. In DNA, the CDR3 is TGTGCCTGGAGTGCGATAGGGACAGGGGTCTTCACCTTC. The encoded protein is CAWSAIGTGVFTF.

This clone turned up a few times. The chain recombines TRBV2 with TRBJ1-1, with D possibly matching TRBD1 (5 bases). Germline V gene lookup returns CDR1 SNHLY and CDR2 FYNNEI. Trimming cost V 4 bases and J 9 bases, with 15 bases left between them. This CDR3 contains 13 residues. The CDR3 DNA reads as TGTGCCAGCAGTGTCCGACAGCAGCTGAAAGCTTTCTTT. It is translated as CASSVRQQLKAFF.

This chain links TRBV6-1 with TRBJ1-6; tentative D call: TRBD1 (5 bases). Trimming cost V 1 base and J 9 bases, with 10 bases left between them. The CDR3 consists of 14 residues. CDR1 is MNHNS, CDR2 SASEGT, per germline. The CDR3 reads CASSEGRVISPLHF. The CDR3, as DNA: TGTGCCAGCAGTGAAGGCAGGGTGATTTCACCCCTCCACTTT.

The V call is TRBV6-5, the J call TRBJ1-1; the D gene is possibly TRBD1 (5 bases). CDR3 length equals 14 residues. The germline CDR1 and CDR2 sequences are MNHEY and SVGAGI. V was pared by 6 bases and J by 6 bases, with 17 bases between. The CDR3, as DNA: TGTGCCAGCAGCCCAGGTGGAGGAGGGGCTGAAGCTTTCTTT. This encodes CASSPGGGGAEAFF.

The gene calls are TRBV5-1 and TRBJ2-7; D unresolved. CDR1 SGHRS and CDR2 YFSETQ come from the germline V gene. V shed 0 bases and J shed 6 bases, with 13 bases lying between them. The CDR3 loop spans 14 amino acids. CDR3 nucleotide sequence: TGCGCCAGCAGCTTGGCCAATCGACTGGGCGAGCAGTACTTC. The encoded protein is CASSLANRLGEQYF.

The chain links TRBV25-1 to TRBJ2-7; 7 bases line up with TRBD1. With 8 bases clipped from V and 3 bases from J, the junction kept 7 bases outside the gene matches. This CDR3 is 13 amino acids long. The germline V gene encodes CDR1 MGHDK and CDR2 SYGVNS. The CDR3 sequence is CASGPGQHYEQYF. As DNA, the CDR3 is TGTGCCAGCGGACCGGGACAGCACTACGAGCAGTACTTC.

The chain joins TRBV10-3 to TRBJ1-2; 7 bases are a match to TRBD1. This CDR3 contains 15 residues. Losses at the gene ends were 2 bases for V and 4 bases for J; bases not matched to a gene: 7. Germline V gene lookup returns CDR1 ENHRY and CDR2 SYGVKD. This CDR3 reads CAISEGQGGLYGYTF. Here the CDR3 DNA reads TGTGCCATCAGTGAGGGGCAGGGGGGTCTCTATGGCTACACCTTC.

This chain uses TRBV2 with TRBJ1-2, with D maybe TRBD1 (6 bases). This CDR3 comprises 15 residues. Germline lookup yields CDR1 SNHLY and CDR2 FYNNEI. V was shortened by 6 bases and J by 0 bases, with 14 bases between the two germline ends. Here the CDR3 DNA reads TGTGCCAGCAGGGGAAGGACAGCCCCTAACTATGGCTACACCTTC. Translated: CASRGRTAPNYGYTF.

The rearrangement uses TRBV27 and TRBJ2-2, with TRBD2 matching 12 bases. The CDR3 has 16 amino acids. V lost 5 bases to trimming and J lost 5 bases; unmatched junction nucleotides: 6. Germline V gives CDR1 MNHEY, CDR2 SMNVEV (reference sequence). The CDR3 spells CASSPLAGGQTGELFF. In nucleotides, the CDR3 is TGTGCCAGCAGTCCTCTAGCGGGGGGGCAAACCGGGGAGCTGTTTTTT.

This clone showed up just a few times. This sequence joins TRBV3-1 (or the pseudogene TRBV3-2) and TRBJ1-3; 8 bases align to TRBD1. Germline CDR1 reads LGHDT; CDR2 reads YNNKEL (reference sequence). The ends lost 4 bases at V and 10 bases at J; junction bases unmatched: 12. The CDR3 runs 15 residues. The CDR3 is CASSPRTGLSLTIYF. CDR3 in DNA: TGTGCCAGCAGCCCCCGGACAGGGTTATCTCTAACCATATATTTT.

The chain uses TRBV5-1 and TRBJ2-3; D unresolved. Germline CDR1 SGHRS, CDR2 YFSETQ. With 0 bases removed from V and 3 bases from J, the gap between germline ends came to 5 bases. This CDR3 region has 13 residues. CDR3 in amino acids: CASSLDITDTQYF. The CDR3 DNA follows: TGCGCCAGCAGCTTGGACATAACAGATACGCAGTATTTT.

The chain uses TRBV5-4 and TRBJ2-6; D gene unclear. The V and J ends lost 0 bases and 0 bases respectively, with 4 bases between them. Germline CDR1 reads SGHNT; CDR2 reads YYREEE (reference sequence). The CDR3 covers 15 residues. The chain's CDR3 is CASSLASSGANVLTF. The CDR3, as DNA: TGTGCCAGCAGCTTGGCGTCCTCTGGGGCCAACGTCCTGACTTTC.

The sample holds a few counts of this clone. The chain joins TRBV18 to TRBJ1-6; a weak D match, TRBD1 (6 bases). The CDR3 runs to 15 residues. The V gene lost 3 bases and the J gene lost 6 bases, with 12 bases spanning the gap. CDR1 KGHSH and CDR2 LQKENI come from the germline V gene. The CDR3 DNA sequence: TGTGCCAGCTCACCCGAACAGGGTGGTAATTCACCCCTCCACTTT. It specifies CASSPEQGGNSPLHF.